The rows below give T cell receptor beta chains drawn from one sample of a study of blood T cell repertoires in COVID-19. Clones were read by immunoSEQ multiplex PCR, and TCRdb kept only the in-frame ones, dropping some. The sample holds about 400,000 clones; more than 85% are singletons and the top ten take 2.5% to 3.5%. The sequencing input was peripheral blood. Receptors were obtained from a human donor in a cohort sampled during active COVID-19. Both conserved end residues are part of each CDR3. The D gene is left open where the match is weak. Expanded clones get a size class; other rows say once, few or many, or leave the size out.

abundance,d_gene,j_gene,v_gene,CDR3nt,CDR3aa
NA,TRBD1,TRBJ1-6,TRBV5-1,TGCGCCAGCAGCTGGGGACAGGGAATCAATTCACCCCTCCACTTT,CASSWGQGINSPLHF
NA,TRBD1,TRBJ1-1,TRBV3-1/TRBV3-2,TGTGCCAGCAGCCAAGAGCCGGGACAGGGGACTGAAGCTTTCTTT,CASSQEPGQGTEAFF
NA,NA,TRBJ1-1,TRBV19,TGTGCCAGTAGCCCCCTACCGAGGACTGAAGCTTTCTTT,CASSPLPRTEAFF
few,NA,TRBJ1-6,TRBV7-8,TGTGCCAGCAGCTTAGCGCATCGATTGGGGCAGGGGTTGAGCTCCTATAATTCACCCCTCCACTTT,CASSLAHRLGQGLSSYNSPLHF
NA,TRBD1,TRBJ2-1,TRBV24-1,TGTGCCACCAGTAACAGGGGCTACAATGAGCAGTTCTTC,CATSNRGYNEQFF
NA,TRBD1,TRBJ1-1,TRBV4-1,TGCGCCAGCAGCCCGCGACAGGGGACTGAAGCTTTCTTT,CASSPRQGTEAFF
NA,NA,TRBJ2-1,TRBV27,TGTGCCAGCAGTTGGGGTGGAGGGCGCAATGAGCAGTTCTTC,CASSWGGGRNEQFF
few,NA,TRBJ1-3,TRBV6-5,TGTGCCAGCAGCGGGACTTTGGGCCCTGGAAACACCATATATTTT,CASSGTLGPGNTIYF
NA,NA,TRBJ1-2,TRBV5-6,TGTGCCAGCAGCCGCGACGGGGTAGGGTATGGCTACACCTTC,CASSRDGVGYGYTF
NA,TRBD1,TRBJ1-3,TRBV9,TGTGCCAGCAGCGTAGTTGGACAGGGGACTGGAAACACCATATATTTT,CASSVVGQGTGNTIYF
NA,NA,TRBJ1-2,TRBV28,TGTGCCAGCAGTTTAGGGAGGAGTAACTATGGCTACACCTTC,CASSLGRSNYGYTF
NA,NA,TRBJ2-2,TRBV7-2,TGTGCCAGCACCCATAAGGGGGGGGCTCGCTGGACCGGGGAGCTGTTTTTT,CASTHKGGARWTGELFF
NA,TRBD1,TRBJ1-5,TRBV30,TGTGCCTGGAGTACCTTCAGGGACAGGGGGCGCGGGCCCCAGCATTTT,CAWSTFRDRGRGPQHF
NA,NA,TRBJ2-7,TRBV20-1,TGCAGTGAGAGCGGATCCGAGCAGTACTTC,CSESGSEQYF
NA,NA,TRBJ2-2,TRBV7-9,TGTGCCAGCAGCTTAGTGGCGGGCCCCACCGGGGAGCTGTTTTTT,CASSLVAGPTGELFF
NA,NA,TRBJ2-3,TRBV5-1,TGCGCCAGCAGCTTGAGTGGCAGCACAGATACGCAGTATTTT,CASSLSGSTDTQYF
NA,TRBD2,TRBJ2-1,TRBV5-4,TGTGCCAGCAGCACCAATGGACTAGCTGGCAGAAACAATGAGCAGTTCTTC,CASSTNGLAGRNNEQFF
NA,TRBD1,TRBJ1-5,TRBV3-1/TRBV3-2,TGTGCCAGCAGCCAAGGACCGGGACAGGGGGCGGGTCAGCCCCAGCATTTT,CASSQGPGQGAGQPQHF
NA,TRBD2,TRBJ2-3,TRBV14,TGTGCCAGCAGCCTTCAGCGGGAGAGAGCCGTCGGCACGCAGTATTTT,CASSLQRERAVGTQYF
NA,NA,TRBJ2-1,TRBV7-9,TGTGCCAGCGATCCTAATAAAGGGGGGCAGTTCTTC,CASDPNKGGQFF
NA,TRBD1,TRBJ2-1,TRBV5-1,TGCGCCAGCAGCTTGGCCAGGTTTGTGCGGGGACAGGGGATTAAGAACAATGAGCAGTTCTTC,CASSLARFVRGQGIKNNEQFF
NA,NA,TRBJ2-7,TRBV3-1/TRBV3-2,TGTGCCAGCAGCCAGGGAGCCAACCCATACTTC,CASSQGANPYF
NA,NA,TRBJ1-2,TRBV2,TGTGCCAGCAGTGAAGGGGGGGGCGCCGGTCCTAACTATGGCTACACCTTC,CASSEGGGAGPNYGYTF
once,NA,TRBJ1-1,TRBV6-6,TGTGCCAGCAGTTACGACGTCGGCGGGTCTGAAGCTTTCTTT,CASSYDVGGSEAFF
NA,NA,TRBJ1-6,TRBV11-2,TGTGCCAGCGGGAGATTTGGACAGCCAAATTCACCCCTCCACTTT,CASGRFGQPNSPLHF
NA,TRBD2,TRBJ2-7,TRBV2,TGTGCCAGCAGTGCCCCCTTCGCGGGAGCGGACGAGCAGTACTTC,CASSAPFAGADEQYF
NA,NA,TRBJ1-6,TRBV3-1/TRBV3-2,TGTGCCAGCAGCCAAGATACCAGCGTGGATTCACCCCTCCACTTT,CASSQDTSVDSPLHF
NA,TRBD1,TRBJ1-3,TRBV2,TGTGCCAGCAGGCGGGGACAGGCAACGGGGGAAAGTGGAAACACCATATATTTT,CASRRGQATGESGNTIYF
NA,TRBD1,TRBJ2-5,TRBV29-1,TGCAGCGCGGGGGACAGGGCCCAAGAGACCCAGTACTTC,CSAGDRAQETQYF
NA,TRBD1,TRBJ1-1,TRBV7-2,TGTGCCAGCAGCCGGGACAGGGTGAACACTGAAGCTTTCTTT,CASSRDRVNTEAFF
NA,NA,TRBJ1-1,TRBV3-1/TRBV3-2,TGTGCCAGCAGCCAAGGGGCAGGATCAATGAACACTGAAGCTTTCTTT,CASSQGAGSMNTEAFF
NA,TRBD2,TRBJ2-5,TRBV6-1,TGTGCCAGCAGTGAAGCGGCCAGCGGGACTACGGGGTGGCAAGAGACCCAGTACTTC,CASSEAASGTTGWQETQYF
once,NA,TRBJ2-3,TRBV7-9,TGTGCCAGCAGCCCCCACCTAGCCGACTACACAGATACGCAGTATTTT,CASSPHLADYTDTQYF
NA,NA,TRBJ1-5,TRBV6-1,TGTGCCAGCAGTGAAGTAGGGGAACCCAACTATTGGGATTTT,CASSEVGEPNYWDF
NA,TRBD1,TRBJ2-2,TRBV12-3/TRBV12-4,TGTGCCAGCAGACCAGGGGGAAACGGGGAGCTGTTTTTT,CASRPGGNGELFF
NA,NA,TRBJ1-2,TRBV6-2/TRBV6-3,TGTGCCAGCAGTTACGCCAGGGCTCGGGATGGCTACACCTTC,CASSYARARDGYTF
NA,NA,TRBJ1-1,TRBV6-5,TGTGCCAGCAGCCGGGGACAGAACACTGAAGCTTTCTTT,CASSRGQNTEAFF
NA,TRBD2,TRBJ2-7,TRBV30,TGTGCCTGGAGTGTTTTGACCCGCGGGGGCTACGAGCAGTACTTC,CAWSVLTRGGYEQYF
NA,TRBD2,TRBJ2-3,TRBV28,TGTGCCAGTCCGAAGACAGCACAGGGACTAGCAGATACGCAGTATTTT,CASPKTAQGLADTQYF
NA,NA,TRBJ2-1,TRBV7-9,TGTGCCAGCAGAGGCCGTGTGGGGGCCTCCAACAATGAGCAGTTCTTC,CASRGRVGASNNEQFF
NA,TRBD2,TRBJ2-3,TRBV7-8,TGTGCCAGCAGCTTAGCGGGGCTAGCGGGGGCGGCCGAGACAGATACGCAGTATTTT,CASSLAGLAGAAETDTQYF
NA,TRBD2,TRBJ2-1,TRBV2,TGTGCCAGCAGGGAGCCGGGACTATACAATGAGCAGTTCTTC,CASREPGLYNEQFF
NA,TRBD1,TRBJ1-5,TRBV11-3,TGTGCCAGCAGGCTTTCTAAAATCACAGGGGCCAATCAGCCCCAGCATTTT,CASRLSKITGANQPQHF
NA,NA,TRBJ1-6,TRBV28,TGTGCCAGCGCTTACTCGGGGGGACGGAGGAATTCACCCCTCCACTTT,CASAYSGGRRNSPLHF
NA,TRBD1,TRBJ2-7,TRBV30,TGTGCCTGGAGGGATTGGACAGGGGGAGACGTTGGAACCTACGAGCAGTACTTC,CAWRDWTGGDVGTYEQYF
NA,TRBD2,TRBJ2-1,TRBV7-9,TGTGCCAGCAGCTCGACCTCCGGGACTAGCGGATCCTACAATGAGCAGTTCTTC,CASSSTSGTSGSYNEQFF
NA,TRBD2,TRBJ2-3,TRBV28,TGTGCCAGCAGTCCGGTCGTATGGAGCGGGGGGTCCCCAGATACGCAGTATTTT,CASSPVVWSGGSPDTQYF
few,TRBD2,TRBJ2-1,TRBV19,TGTGCCAGTAGTAGCCTCGAGGCGGGGGACCTCAATGAGCAGTTCTTC,CASSSLEAGDLNEQFF
NA,TRBD1,TRBJ1-6,TRBV19,TGTGCCAGTAGGGGACAGGGGGCTTCACCCCTCCACTTT,CASRGQGASPLHF
NA,NA,TRBJ1-2,TRBV12-3/TRBV12-4,TGTGCCAGCAGCCGCGGAGTTGACTATGGCTACACCTTC,CASSRGVDYGYTF
NA,TRBD2,TRBJ2-3,TRBV6-1,TGTGCCAGCAGTGTACCGGTACTAGCGAGCACAGATACGCAGTATTTT,CASSVPVLASTDTQYF
NA,NA,TRBJ1-2,TRBV3-1/TRBV3-2,TGTGCCAGCAGCCAAGATGCGGGTACCGGGTCCTATGGCTACACCTTC,CASSQDAGTGSYGYTF
NA,NA,TRBJ1-3,TRBV10-3,TGTGCCATCAGTGACTTGGGGGCAAACACCATATATTTT,CAISDLGANTIYF
NA,TRBD2,TRBJ2-5,TRBV14,TGTGCCAGCAGCCAACAAATCGGCGGGAGTCTGGAGACCCAGTACTTC,CASSQQIGGSLETQYF
NA,TRBD2,TRBJ2-1,TRBV3-1/TRBV3-2,TGTGCCAGCAGCCAAGATCAGGCTAGCGGTTACAATGAGCAGTTCTTC,CASSQDQASGYNEQFF
NA,NA,TRBJ1-1,TRBV19,TGTGCCAGTAGTATACTAGGACAGTCTGAAGCTTTCTTT,CASSILGQSEAFF
NA,TRBD2,TRBJ2-3,TRBV5-1,TGCGCCAGCAGCTTGGCCGGCGGGAGCGGCACAGATACGCAGTATTTT,CASSLAGGSGTDTQYF
NA,NA,TRBJ2-2,TRBV7-6,TGTGCCAGCAGCACCCGGCAGGGGACCGGGGAGCTGTTTTTT,CASSTRQGTGELFF
NA,NA,TRBJ1-3,TRBV2,TGTGCCAGCAGTGTGCGGGGGGCGTTCTCTGGAAACACCATATATTTT,CASSVRGAFSGNTIYF